This T cell receptor (beta chain) comes out of a study of blood T cells in healthy people across ages. Broader study findings: Both naive CD4+ cell counts and diversity were greater in long-lived donors than in aged donors.

Extraction of total RNA produced a minimum of 5.5 micrograms from each sample. The CDR3 extends over 14 amino acids. Germline CDR1 is ENHRY and CDR2 is SYGVKD. A second PCR of 7 to 11 cycles used a sample-barcoded 5' primer and a J-beta primer mix. TCRdb redid the calling of the 5' RACE reads with MiXCR, one entry per CDR3 protein. The sample contains around 780,000 distinct CDR3 sequences, roughly 24% of which appear only once. About this clonotype itself: Its specificity is not known.

This sample was also put to use in a study of T cells of mothers and their children. That paper notes: The donors comprised about 6 children and their three healthy Caucasian mothers.

This TCR was sampled from a boy between 5 and 17 years old in good health. The chain has TRBV10-3 and TRBJ2-1; the match to TRBD2 covers 8 bases. Sequenced material: blood. This chain's CDR3 is CVASGGPINNEQFF. The CDR3 DNA reads TGTGTCGCTTCGGGGGGGCCTATTAACAATGAGCAGTTCTTC.